This T cell receptor beta chain was documented in a study of cytomegalovirus exposure and HLA in healthy donors. Whole-study findings and limits: Sequencing probably produced one cluster of sequence variants that were highly shared. Most of the CMV-associated TCR beta chains (in a later analysis) appeared to be HLA-restricted. With DRB1 most and HLA-C fewest, TCR association rates differed between HLA loci in a later analysis. In a later analysis, compared with equally common non-associated chains, HLA-associated beta chains were more expanded.

The PCR was carried out with 60 Vbeta primers and 13 Jbeta primers. Sequencing was performed with immunoSEQ multiplex PCR; in TCRdb, only in-frame clones are kept and a portion is missing. The sample holds 35,000 to 45,000 clones, approximately 72% seen once. CDR3 size: 13 residues. The germline V gene encodes CDR1 SEHNR and CDR2 FQNEAQ (reference sequence). V lost 5 bases, J lost 7 bases, and 14 bases lay in between. In regard to this clone: The antigen is undetermined.

V gene TRBV7-9 combines with J gene TRBJ1-2; D gene ambiguous. What was sequenced was PBMCs. The clonotype originates from a woman in her 30s in good health and CMV-seronegative. CDR3 loop: CASSIETTSGYTF. The CDR3 DNA reads TGTGCCAGCAGCATCGAAACCACCAGTGGCTACACCTTC.